The 20 T cell receptor beta chains below come from one sample, sequenced in a study of shared clonotypes between healthy human individuals. Generated by immunoSEQ multiplex PCR, the TCRdb table keeps only in-frame clones and is missing some. Here the sample spans 1,400,000 or so clones, about 98.5% being singletons. The sequenced sample consisted of naive CD4+ T cells sorted from blood. Documented subset: CD45RA+ positively selected. These receptors all stem from a man aged 25-40 years in good health.

The J gene is TRBJ2-1, the V gene TRBV5-8; TRBD1 is a possible D gene (5 bases). Trimming removed 3 bases at V and 3 bases at J, with 10 bases between. CDR1 is SGHTS and CDR2 is YDEGEE in the germline V gene. The CDR3 runs 14 residues. Here the CDR3 DNA reads TGTGCCAGCAGCTCCGGACACCACTACAATGAGCAGTTCTTC. Translating gives CASSSGHHYNEQFF.

This chain connects TRBV4-3 to TRBJ2-5; D not certain. The CDR3 covers 17 residues. V dropped 1 base and J dropped 2 bases, with 17 bases sitting between them. Germline loops: CDR1 LGHNA, CDR2 YSLEER. The CDR3 bases are TGCGCCAGCAGCCAAGGTTCTGGAACAGCAATACAAGAGACCCAGTACTTC. This gives the protein CASSQGSGTAIQETQYF.

The rearrangement uses TRBV5-4 and TRBJ2-1; 9 nucleotides line up with TRBD2. Looked up from germline, CDR1 is SGHNT and CDR2 is YYREEE (reference sequence). This CDR3 comprises 13 residues. V shed 0 bases and J 10 bases; nucleotides not matched to a gene: 2. The CDR3 DNA follows: TGTGCCAGCAGCTTGGGCGGGAGGGTCGAGCAGTTCTTC. Translation gives CASSLGGRVEQFF.

This clone was seen once. The CDR3 nucleotides read TGTGCCAGCAGCATTAGCGGGAGATCGAACGAGCAGTACTTC. Amino acid sequence: CASSISGRSNEQYF. This rearrangement joins TRBV5-4 to TRBJ2-7; the match to TRBD2 covers 9 bases. J lost 5 bases, V lost 4 bases, and 7 bases had no gene match. In germline, CDR1 is SGHNT, CDR2 YYREEE (reference sequence). This CDR3 region has 14 residues.

V is TRBV5-1 and J is TRBJ1-2; no definite D call. V lost 4 bases and J 2 bases, leaving 15 bases between the germline ends. CDR3 length: 15 amino acids. The germline CDR1 and CDR2 sequences are SGHRS and YFSETQ. This CDR3 is CASSPSGTANYGYTF. For the CDR3, the DNA is TGCGCCAGCAGCCCCTCCGGTACCGCAAACTATGGCTACACCTTC.

The J gene is TRBJ2-3, the V gene TRBV5-1; TRBD1 matches 8 bases. Germline-derived CDR1 and CDR2 are SGHRS and YFSETQ. Losses at the gene ends were 6 bases for V and 2 bases for J; bases not matched to a gene: 8. This CDR3 spans 15 amino acids. CDR3 residues: CASTRGQVLTDTQYF. The CDR3 coding sequence is TGCGCCAGCACCCGGGGACAGGTACTCACAGATACGCAGTATTTT.

This chain links TRBV7-9 with TRBJ2-3; 11 nucleotides agree with TRBD2. Germline CDR1 reads SEHNR; CDR2 reads FQNEAQ (reference sequence). V lost 4 bases and J lost 2; bases outside the gene matches: 5. CDR3 length equals 16 residues. The CDR3 region is CASSSVAGGNTDTQYF. CDR3 in DNA: TGTGCCAGCAGCTCCGTAGCGGGAGGGAACACAGATACGCAGTATTTT.

The chain links TRBV7-8 to TRBJ2-7, with D possibly matching TRBD1 (8 bases). Per germline, CDR1 SGHVS and CDR2 FQNEAQ. Trimming removed 9 bases from V and 2 bases from J, with 23 bases in between. The CDR3 has 16 amino acids. The CDR3 is CASSTGGAGRPYEQYF. CDR3 sequence (DNA): TGTGCCAGTTCCACAGGGGGGGCGGGTCGCCCCTACGAGCAGTACTTC.

The gene calls are TRBV18 and TRBJ2-7, with TRBD2 identical over 7 bases. CDR3 length equals 15 residues. The germline V gene has CDR1 KGHSH and CDR2 LQKENI. V was pared by 2 bases and J by 3 bases, with 7 bases of the junction left unmatched. CDR3 in amino acids: CASSPTGTTIYEQYF. CDR3 coding DNA: TGTGCCAGCTCACCAACCGGGACTACGATCTACGAGCAGTACTTC.

V gene TRBV7-8 combines with J gene TRBJ2-1; D may correspond to TRBD1 or TRBD2 (5 bases each). The CDR3 covers 16 residues. The germline V and J ends were trimmed by 1 base and 0 bases, with 10 bases remaining between them. Per germline, CDR1 SGHVS and CDR2 FQNEAQ. This CDR3 is CASSLEMGVSYNEQFF. The CDR3 DNA reads as TGTGCCAGCAGCTTAGAGATGGGGGTCTCCTACAATGAGCAGTTCTTC.

This rearrangement joins TRBV5-5 to TRBJ2-7; D is ambiguous. Between the trimmed V and J ends, which lost 0 bases and 4 bases, there was a span of 11 bases. Germline V gives CDR1 SGHKS, CDR2 YYEKEE (reference sequence). The CDR3 runs 14 residues. The CDR3 here is CASSLGRQVYEQYF. Written as DNA, the CDR3 is TGTGCCAGCAGCTTGGGTCGGCAGGTTTACGAGCAGTACTTC.

In the case of this clone: The identical CDR3 is also encoded by other nucleotide sequences in the sample. The chain uses TRBV29-1 and TRBJ2-3; 10 bases are shared with TRBD1. This CDR3 is 14 amino acids long. Germline values: CDR1 SQVTM, CDR2 ANQGSEA. After removal of 6 bases from V and 1 base from J, the junction contained 4 bases not matched to a gene. This CDR3 is CSVAGTGGTDTQYF. The CDR3, as DNA: TGCAGCGTAGCCGGGACAGGGGGCACAGATACGCAGTATTTT.

The chain uses TRBV30 and TRBJ2-7; TRBD1 agrees at 7 bases. The CDR3 is 12 residues long. Germline V lookup: CDR1 GTSNPN, CDR2 SVGIG (reference sequence). The CDR3 loop reads CAFGTEDYEQYF. The CDR3 bases are TGTGCTTTTGGGACAGAAGACTACGAGCAGTACTTC. The variable domain in full, with the rest retrieved from reference TRBV30 and TRBJ2-7, is SQTIHQWPATLVQPVGSPLSLECTVEGTSNPNLYWYRQAAGRGLQLLFYSVGIGQISSEVPQNLSASRPQDRQFILSSKKLLLSDSGFYLCAFGTEDYEQYFGPGTRLTVT.

The V and J genes are TRBV4-1 and TRBJ1-1, with D unresolved. The CDR3 consists of 17 residues. CDR1 and CDR2 from the germline V gene are MGHRA and YSYEKL. V lost 0 bases and J lost 2, with 16 bases in between. The chain's CDR3 is CASSQDPLGSRNTEAFF. The CDR3 DNA reads TGCGCCAGCAGCCAAGATCCCCTTGGTAGCAGAAACACTGAAGCTTTCTTT.

This clone came up once. The V and J genes are TRBV28 and TRBJ2-7; TRBD2 matches 11 bases. The V segment lost 11 bases and the J segment 5 bases; nucleotides outside the gene matches: 8. This CDR3 has 13 amino acids. In germline, CDR1 is MDHEN, CDR2 SYDVKM. The CDR3 protein is CAPHPLAGDEQYF. CDR3 in DNA: TGTGCCCCCCACCCACTAGCGGGAGACGAGCAGTACTTC.

The rearrangement links TRBV19 to TRBJ2-1, with D tentatively TRBD1 or TRBD2 (6 bases each). CDR1 and CDR2 from the germline V gene are LNHDA and SQIVND (reference sequence). The CDR3 sequence is 16 residues long. V dropped 1 base and J dropped 8 bases, with 18 bases sitting between them. The chain's CDR3 is CASSIGGARVGDEQFF. The CDR3 coding sequence is TGTGCCAGTAGTATAGGGGGGGCCAGGGTAGGCGATGAGCAGTTCTTC.

This clone was counted once. V usage is TRBV4-1 and J usage is TRBJ2-7; the match to TRBD1 covers 9 bases. Germline V gene sequence: CDR1 MGHRA, CDR2 YSYEKL. This CDR3 spans 14 amino acids. J was trimmed by 4 bases and V by 5 bases; bases with no gene match: 6. Written as DNA, the CDR3 is TGCGCCAGCAGCGTCTCGGGACAGGGTTACGAGCAGTACTTC. This sequence encodes CASSVSGQGYEQYF.

This sequence joins TRBV2 and TRBJ2-7; D tentatively fits TRBD1 or TRBD2 (6 bases each). Germline loops: CDR1 SNHLY, CDR2 FYNNEI. V lost 3 bases, J lost 2 bases, and 14 bases lay in between. The CDR3 has 15 amino acids. The CDR3 coding sequence is TGTGCCAGCAGTGATCCGGGGGCGAGGACCTACGAGCAGTACTTC. This sequence encodes CASSDPGARTYEQYF.

The genes are TRBV10-3 and TRBJ2-2; D gene uncertain. Germline assignment: CDR1 ENHRY and CDR2 SYGVKD. V dropped 0 bases and J dropped 2 bases, with 7 bases sitting between them. The length of the CDR3 is 15 residues. CDR3 in amino acids: CAISESTTNTGELFF. DNA for the CDR3: TGTGCCATCAGTGAGTCGACCACAAACACCGGGGAGCTGTTTTTT.

This clone showed up just once. This sequence joins TRBV7-6 and TRBJ2-5; no definite D call. In germline, CDR1 is SGHVS, CDR2 FNYEAQ. With 0 bases removed from V and 4 bases from J, the gap between germline ends came to 15 bases. The CDR3 sequence is 16 residues long. Here the CDR3 DNA reads TGTGCCAGCAGCTTAGCGGGAATCGCTCCGGCAGAGACCCAGTACTTC. Translated: CASSLAGIAPAETQYF.